Listed below are T cell receptor beta chains from one sample, sequenced in a study of T-cell reconstitution after alpha-beta-depleted transplantation in children. MiXCR was run by TCRdb on the PCR reads, yielding one entry per CDR3 protein. In the table there are about 830,000 distinct CDR3 sequences, roughly 15% of which are singletons. The sample was PBMCs, mostly from graft donor cells, taken 360 days after TCRalphabeta/CD19-depleted stem cell transplant. Receptor source: a male patient between 5 and 17 years old who had a stem cell transplant for acute lymphoblastic leukemia, so the T cells may come from the graft donor. Each CDR3 is given with its conserved first and last residue. D genes are given only for firm matches. A row's size may be missing; if present it is once, few, many or a size class.

length,V,J,D,size,DNA,CDR3
17,TRBV3-1,TRBJ1-4,TRBD1,NA,TGTGCCAGCAGCCAAGGAATTTTCAGGGGGTTGGGTGAAAAACTGTTTTTT,CASSQGIFRGLGEKLFF
13,TRBV28,TRBJ2-1,NA,few,TGTGCCAGCAGTTCCGGGACAACCAATGAGCAGTTCTTC,CASSSGTTNEQFF
14,TRBV20-1,TRBJ2-7,TRBD1,few,TGCAGTGCTAGGGCCGGGACAGGGAAATACGAGCAGTACTTC,CSARAGTGKYEQYF
13,TRBV4-2,TRBJ2-1,NA,few,TGTGCCAGCAGCCAAGGGTCTGCGAATGAGCAGTTCTTC,CASSQGSANEQFF
16,TRBV5-1,TRBJ2-7,TRBD2,NA,TGCGCCAGCAGCCTGACTAGCGGGAGTATCTCCTACGAGCAGTACTTC,CASSLTSGSISYEQYF
14,TRBV12-5,TRBJ2-3,NA,NA,TGTGCTAGTGGTTCCCGAGGGCCCACAGATACGCAGTATTTT,CASGSRGPTDTQYF
15,TRBV6-5,TRBJ1-3,NA,NA,TGTGCCAGCAGTTTCATTGTGGGGACTGGAAACACCATATATTTT,CASSFIVGTGNTIYF
14,TRBV7-9,TRBJ2-4,NA,NA,TGTGCCAGCAGCTCCCCGGTAGCCAAAAACATTCAGTACTTC,CASSSPVAKNIQYF
15,TRBV5-1,TRBJ1-1,TRBD1,few,TGCGCCAGCAGCCCCTGGACAGGGATGAACACTGAAGCTTTCTTT,CASSPWTGMNTEAFF
15,TRBV5-1,TRBJ2-5,NA,many,TGCGCCAGCAGCTTCGGAACCCAAGGTCAAGAGACCCAGTACTTC,CASSFGTQGQETQYF
16,TRBV5-1,TRBJ2-3,NA,few,TGCGCCAGCAGCCGCCTGGGAGACACCCGGCCGGGTACGCAGTATTTT,CASSRLGDTRPGTQYF
13,TRBV2,TRBJ2-1,TRBD1,many,TGTGCCAGCGGGGGACAGGGGGCGACTGAGCAGTTCTTC,CASGGQGATEQFF
14,TRBV25-1,TRBJ2-2,TRBD1,NA,TGTGCCAGCTCGAGGGGGCCGTTCACCGGGGAGCTGTTTTTT,CASSRGPFTGELFF
16,TRBV7-6,TRBJ1-1,NA,NA,TGTGCCAGCAGCCTTGGAAAGGGCCTCATGAACACTGAAGCTTTCTTT,CASSLGKGLMNTEAFF
14,TRBV12-3/TRBV12-4,TRBJ2-7,TRBD1,few,TGTGCCAGCAGTTTATGGGACAGGGAGGACGAGCAGTACTTC,CASSLWDREDEQYF
12,TRBV12-3/TRBV12-4,TRBJ2-1,NA,NA,TGTGCCAGCGGGGGACTGGGGAATGAGCAGTTCTTC,CASGGLGNEQFF
16,TRBV25-1,TRBJ2-6,NA,few,TGTGCCAGCAGTGCCACTGAGGGCTCTGGGGCCAACGTCCTGACTTTC,CASSATEGSGANVLTF
13,TRBV9,TRBJ1-4,NA,few,TGTGCCAGCAGCGGAGCCCACTGGGGAAAACTGTTTTTT,CASSGAHWGKLFF
14,TRBV29-1,TRBJ2-3,NA,NA,TGCAGCGTCGTCAGCAGGGGCTTCAGGGATACGCAGTATTTT,CSVVSRGFRDTQYF